This TCR beta chain was observed in a study of Ad26.COV2.S vaccination and SARS-CoV-2 variants (dated by TCRdb to the early 2020s). As for the study more broadly: Vaccine-arm donors were drawn from COV1001, a multicentre, randomized, double-blind, placebo-controlled phase I-IIa trial of Ad26.COV2.S in healthy adults. Ad26.COV2.S was administered intramuscularly at a dose of 5x10^10 or 1x10^11 viral particles, either as one shot or as two shots given 56 days apart. TCRbeta repertoire sequencing served as the tool for gauging how specific and how broad the SARS-CoV-2-reactive T cell receptors were following Ad26.COV2.S vaccination. The TCR-sequenced set comprised about 32 samples: some 19 Ad26.COV2.S vaccine recipients, 5 placebo recipients and 8 SARS-CoV-2 convalescent individuals. Trial participants were randomized into five groups of five: low-dose or high-dose Ad26.COV2.S given once or twice, or placebo on both occasions. Blinding of investigators to trial group allocation was maintained during experiments and outcome assessment.

The sample's treatment or condition label is to be understood as: some 19 received Ad26.COV2.S at low or high dose, single or two shots; about 5 received placebo; per-sample allocation not given. Repertoires of vaccine and placebo recipients were sequenced from samples collected on day 63 after the first injection. Cohort 1b enrolled some 25 adults aged 18-55 years at a single site in Boston, USA, between 29 July and 7 August 2020. Ad26.COV2.S was a replication-incompetent adenovirus type 26 vector that expressed a prefusion-stabilized SARS-CoV-2 spike protein derived from the original Wuhan strain. The immunoSEQ Assay was used to sequence TCRbeta CDR3 regions. After extraction, genomic DNA underwent amplification by bias-controlled multiplex PCR, followed by high-throughput sequencing. The paper's data handling went like this. To quantify the absolute abundance of every unique TCRbeta CDR3 region, sequences were collapsed and filtered. T cell fraction was estimated by normalizing TCRbeta template counts to usable DNA, with usable DNA measured through amplification of reference genes found in all nucleated cells. Repertoire TCRs were annotated as SARS-CoV-2-specific when V gene, CDR3 amino acid sequence and J gene were exactly matched to a known reactive TCR set. The reference SARS-CoV-2 TCR set came from MIRA and was filtered for enrichment in COVID-19-positive ImmuneCODE repertoires, removing public or cross-reactive TCRs. Using the MIRA antigens, annotated TCRs were further analysed by specific ORF or by position within an ORF. Depth was the summed frequency of annotated unique rearrangements, while breadth was defined as annotated unique rearrangements over total unique productive rearrangements. TCR breadth was compared between groups using two-sided Wilcoxon rank-sum tests. This is the immuneACCESS table as TCRdb keeps it, with only in-frame sequences that have V and J called. A part of the clones is gone; compared with another copy, unresolved V genes explain less than half, and the rest is unexplained. The V and J calls and clone size are taken from that table; D and trimming were inferred from the DNA. The sample records 350,000 to 450,000 clones, 83% of which are singletons. The ten top clones hold approximately 7% of the sample.

Summary of the overall study and its limitations: The authors noted that the TCR breadth and depth analyses may have underestimated total T cell responses. Comparable non-spike TCR breadth was observed between vaccine and placebo recipients, consistent with only spike being contained in the vaccine. After vaccination, spike-specific CD8+ and CD4+ T cell responses were reported to show substantial breadth. Compared with placebo recipients, Ad26.COV2.S recipients showed higher spike-specific TCR breadth (P = 0.0014). The study lacked the statistical power to compare responses across vaccine doses or regimens.

To note about this clone: The antigen it recognizes is unknown. Nothing much larger sits one base from this clone, and base qualities are not available.

The TCR sequence derives from a person between 18 and 65 years old who received the Ad26.COV2.S COVID-19 vaccine or a placebo. The sequencing here drew on peripheral blood, taken in a trial of Ad26.COV2.S vaccine versus placebo.

The sequenced DNA: TGTGCCAGCTCACAGGCGGGACAGGGGACTTCACCCCTCCACTTT. This yields the protein CASSQAGQGTSPLHF. The V gene is TRBV18 and the J gene is TRBJ1-6; the junction holds 10 bases that match TRBD1. Ends trimmed: V by 4 bases, J by 9 bases; bases unmatched to a gene: 6. The CDR3 numbers 15 residues from cysteine through phenylalanine. Of the read, only the CDR3 DNA is kept; its 45 bases are in frame from base 1. Per the germline V gene, KGHSH is the CDR1 and LQKENI is the CDR2.